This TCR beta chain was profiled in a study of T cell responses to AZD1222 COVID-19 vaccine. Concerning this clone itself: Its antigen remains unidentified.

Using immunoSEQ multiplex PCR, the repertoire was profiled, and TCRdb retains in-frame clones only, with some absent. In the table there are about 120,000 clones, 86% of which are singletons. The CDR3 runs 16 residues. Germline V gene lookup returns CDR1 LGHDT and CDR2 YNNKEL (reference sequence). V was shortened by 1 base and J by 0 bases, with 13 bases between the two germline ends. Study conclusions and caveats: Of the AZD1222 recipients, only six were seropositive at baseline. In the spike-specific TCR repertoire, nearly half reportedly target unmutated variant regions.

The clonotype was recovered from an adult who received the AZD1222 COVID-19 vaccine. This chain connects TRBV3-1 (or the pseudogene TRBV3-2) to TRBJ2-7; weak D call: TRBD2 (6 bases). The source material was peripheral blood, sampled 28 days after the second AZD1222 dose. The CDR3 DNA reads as TGTGCCAGCAGCCAAGTGGGGGGAACGGGCTCCTACGAGCAGTACTTC. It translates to CASSQVGGTGSYEQYF.